The 15 T cell receptor beta chains below all came from one sample that was sequenced in a study of cytomegalovirus exposure and HLA in healthy donors. Use of 60 Vbeta and 13 Jbeta primers characterized the PCR. The method was immunoSEQ multiplex PCR; TCRdb's version includes in-frame clones alone and lacks a portion of them. This repertoire shows about 100,000 clones, more than 65% found once; its top ten account for around 1.2%. The sample was PBMCs. These receptors came from a woman aged 18-29 years in good health and CMV-seronegative.

The chain links TRBV5-1 to TRBJ2-3; a possible D gene is TRBD2 (6 bases). CDR1 is SGHRS and CDR2 is YFSETQ in the germline V gene. The V end lost 2 bases, the J end lost 5 bases, and 12 bases lay between the germline ends. CDR3 length: 14 amino acids. CDR3 amino acids: CASSFRLGRDTQYF. The CDR3, as DNA: TGCGCCAGCAGCTTCCGACTAGGCCGAGATACGCAGTATTTT. Full variable domain (rest looked up from reference TRBV5-1 and TRBJ2-3): KAGVTQTPRYLIKTRGQQVTLSCSPISGHRSVSWYQQTPGQGLQFLFEYFSETQRNKGNFPGRFSGRQFSNSRSEMNVSTLELGDSALYLCASSFRLGRDTQYFGPGTRLTVL.

CDR3 sequence (DNA): TGCGCCAGCAGCCCCTACAGATCCTACGAGCAGTACTTC. Its protein product is CASSPYRSYEQYF. This chain uses TRBV4-3 with TRBJ2-5; D gene ambiguous. The J call could be wrong; TRBJ2-7 is a better fit for the DNA end. The CDR3 sequence is 13 residues long. Germline V gene lookup returns CDR1 LGHNA and CDR2 YSLEER.

Notes on this clone: Other DNA variants within this sample encode the same CDR3. This chain links TRBV7-9 with TRBJ2-3; 11 bases agree with TRBD2. The V gene end was trimmed by 5 bases and the J gene end by 3 bases; junction bases not matched to a gene: 4. The germline V gene encodes CDR1 SEHNR and CDR2 FQNEAQ (reference sequence). The CDR3 is 15 residues long. CDR3: CASSPGTSGTDTQYF. CDR3 coding DNA: TGTGCCAGCAGCCCCGGGACTAGCGGAACAGATACGCAGTATTTT.

The V and J genes are TRBV7-8 and TRBJ2-5; 9 bases are shared with TRBD2. V was clipped by 6 bases and J by 1 base; unmatched bases: 6. CDR1 and CDR2 (germline): SGHVS, FQNEAQ. This CDR3 spans 15 amino acids. Written as DNA, the CDR3 is TGTGCCAGCAGACCAGCGGGGGGACCCCAAGAGACCCAGTACTTC. Encoded protein: CASRPAGGPQETQYF.

The chain joins TRBV27 to TRBJ2-5; D is perhaps TRBD2 (6 bases). The CDR3 is made up of 14 amino acids. Trimming removed 2 bases at V and 7 bases at J, with 14 bases between. The germline V gene has CDR1 MNHEY and CDR2 SMNVEV (reference sequence). Here the CDR3 DNA reads TGTGCCAGCAGTTTAAAGCTAGCGAGGGGGACCCAGTACTTC. Translated, it gives CASSLKLARGTQYF.

V usage is TRBV6-1 and J usage is TRBJ2-1; TRBD2 agrees at 7 bases. The CDR3 runs 17 residues. V trimming: 4 bases; J trimming: 0 bases; junction bases outside the gene matches: 9. Germline V gene lookup returns CDR1 MNHNS and CDR2 SASEGT. CDR3 bases: TGTGCCAGCAGTGTTTCTAGCGGAGCTGACTCCTACAATGAGCAGTTCTTC. Amino acids: CASSVSSGADSYNEQFF.

Note on this clone: One end of the junction is discordant with germline, which a read error may explain. The CDR3: CSSSFGAGGANHQPQHF. The CDR3 DNA sequence: TGTTCCAGCAGCTTCGGAGCCGGTGGGGCGAATCATCAGCCCCAGCATTTT. V is TRBV7-9 and J is TRBJ1-5; a weak D match, TRBD1 (5 bases). This CDR3 is built from 17 residues. The germline V gene has CDR1 SEHNR and CDR2 FQNEAQ (reference sequence).

V and J are TRBV7-2 and TRBJ2-1, with TRBD2 matching over 9 bases. The CDR3 length is 15 residues. Per the germline V gene, CDR1 is SGHTA and CDR2 is FQGNSA. V gave up 5 bases and J gave up 4 bases; unmatched junction bases: 6. The CDR3 DNA reads as TGTGCCAGCAGCCCCGCTAGCGGGGATTACAATGAGCAGTTCTTC. It encodes CASSPASGDYNEQFF. The complete variable domain, with remaining parts taken from reference TRBV7-2 and TRBJ2-1, reads GAGVSQSPSNKVTEKGKDVELRCDPISGHTALYWYRQSLGQGLEFLIYFQGNSAPDKSGLPSDRFSAERTGGSVSTLTIQRTQQEDSAVYLCASSPASGDYNEQFFGPGTRLTVL.

In this sample, this clone turned up a few times. This chain links TRBV4-3 with TRBJ2-7; the match to TRBD2 covers 13 bases. V gave up 4 bases and J gave up 3 bases; unmatched junction bases: 3. The germline V gene has CDR1 LGHNA and CDR2 YSLEER. The CDR3 sequence is 15 residues long. CDR3 amino acids: CASSPGTSGVYEQYF. Here the CDR3 DNA reads TGCGCCAGCAGCCCCGGGACTAGCGGGGTCTACGAGCAGTACTTC.

This chain uses TRBV27 with TRBJ2-1, with D possibly TRBD2 on 6 matching bases. The germline CDR1 and CDR2 sequences are MNHEY and SMNVEV (reference sequence). The CDR3 loop spans 14 amino acids. V was cut by 1 base and J by 9 bases, with 13 bases left in between. This chain's CDR3 is CASSLWTAGGEQFF. The CDR3 DNA reads TGTGCCAGCAGTTTATGGACCGCCGGGGGTGAGCAGTTCTTC.

The chain uses TRBV9 and TRBJ2-6; tentatively, D is TRBD2 (5 bases). Trimming took 2 bases from V and 4 from J, leaving 13 bases between them. The CDR3 is 16 residues long. Looked up from germline, CDR1 is SGDLS and CDR2 is YYNGEE. CDR3 region: CASSVGAGVGANVLTF. The CDR3 DNA is TGTGCCAGCAGCGTGGGAGCCGGGGTCGGGGCCAACGTCCTGACTTTC.

This chain's CDR3 is CASSFSTGAGLNTEAFF. CDR3 coding DNA: TGTGCCAGCAGCTTTAGTACGGGAGCAGGGTTGAACACTGAAGCTTTCTTT. J is TRBJ1-1 and V is TRBV7-2, with D possibly matching TRBD1 (5 bases). Germline loops: CDR1 SGHTA, CDR2 FQGNSA. The length of the CDR3 is 17 residues. Trimming removed 3 bases from V and 0 bases from J, with 17 bases in between. The whole variable domain, filled in from reference TRBV7-2 and TRBJ1-1, reads GAGVSQSPSNKVTEKGKDVELRCDPISGHTALYWYRQSLGQGLEFLIYFQGNSAPDKSGLPSDRFSAERTGGSVSTLTIQRTQQEDSAVYLCASSFSTGAGLNTEAFFGQGTRLTVV.

The CDR3 nucleotides read TGTGCCAGCAACACACAGGGAATCACAGATACGCAGTATTTT. Protein product: CASNTQGITDTQYF. V usage is TRBV2 and J usage is TRBJ2-3; tentatively, D is TRBD1 (6 bases). Trimming took off 7 bases at V and 2 bases at J, with 13 bases between the two ends. The germline V gene has CDR1 SNHLY and CDR2 FYNNEI. This CDR3 region has 14 residues.

The chain employs TRBV30 and TRBJ1-1; D not resolved. V was pared by 0 bases and J by 4 bases, with 9 bases between. Germline assignment: CDR1 GTSNPN and CDR2 SVGIG (reference sequence). The CDR3 contains 13 residues. CDR3 sequence: CAWSVPGGTEAFF. CDR3 bases: TGTGCCTGGAGTGTTCCGGGTGGCACTGAAGCTTTCTTT.

The chain uses TRBV23-1 and TRBJ2-3; D gene uncertain. TRBV23-1 is sorted into the ORF group, with uncertain function. The V gene lost 0 bases and the J gene lost 5 bases, with 12 bases spanning the gap. The length of the CDR3 is 15 residues. DNA of the CDR3: TGCGCCAGCAGTCAATCCCACTCCTCATTAGATACGCAGTATTTT. It encodes CASSQSHSSLDTQYF.